One sample yielded the 27 T cell receptor beta chains listed below, sequenced in a study of OX40 agonist ivuxolimab in advanced cancers. The protocol was immunoSEQ multiplex PCR, while the TCRdb copy is restricted to in-frame clones and leaves out a portion. The sample includes some 76,000 clones, around 81% of them seen just once. This material consisted of CD4+ or CD8+ T cells sorted from blood, taken in a trial of the OX40 agonist ivuxolimab. Receptors were obtained from an adult with an advanced solid tumor such as melanoma, head and neck, liver or kidney cancer.

This chain uses TRBV7-3 with TRBJ1-2; 9 bases match TRBD1. The CDR3 is made up of 17 amino acids. Germline V gene data show CDR1 as SGHTA and CDR2 as FQGTGA. J gave up 5 bases and V 0 bases, and 10 bases lay outside the gene matches. The chain's CDR3 is CASSLTGQGFFPYGYTF. Here the CDR3 DNA reads TGTGCCAGCAGCTTAACGGGACAGGGTTTTTTTCCATATGGCTACACCTTC. Full variable domain (outside the CDR3, taken from reference TRBV7-3 and TRBJ1-2): GAGVSQTPSNKVTEKGKYVELRCDPISGHTALYWYRQSLGQGPEFLIYFQGTGAADDSGLPNDRFFAVRPEGSVSTLKIQRTERGDSAVYLCASSLTGQGFFPYGYTFGSGTRLTVV.

The J gene is TRBJ2-7, the V gene TRBV18, with D tentatively TRBD2 (5 bases). Per germline, CDR1 KGHSH and CDR2 LQKENI. This CDR3 region has 15 residues. Trimming left V 4 bases short and J 0 bases short, with 13 bases between. CDR3 sequence: CASSRAGGPSYEQYF. The CDR3 nucleotides are TGTGCCAGCTCACGGGCGGGTGGTCCCTCCTACGAGCAGTACTTC.

This rearrangement joins TRBV7-2 to TRBJ2-3; TRBD2 agrees at 12 bases. CDR3 size: 16 residues. Germline CDR1 SGHTA, CDR2 FQGNSA. Unmatched junction bases numbered 8, after V lost 5 bases and J lost 5 bases. The CDR3 sequence is CASSNRLAGAGDTQYF. As DNA, the CDR3 is TGTGCCAGCAGCAACCGACTAGCGGGAGCCGGAGATACGCAGTATTTT.

In its sample, this clone was seen once. The chain employs TRBV29-1 and TRBJ2-5; 7 nucleotides align to TRBD2. Germline V CDR1 and CDR2: SQVTM, ANQGSEA. The CDR3 has 15 amino acids. Trimming took 3 bases from V and 5 from J; bases not matched to a gene: 12. This CDR3 reads CSVEGGAPVGETQYF. The CDR3 nucleotides are TGCAGCGTTGAGGGAGGGGCCCCAGTCGGGGAGACCCAGTACTTC.

The rearrangement joins TRBV7-3 to TRBJ2-5; TRBD2 matches at 9 bases. The ends lost 3 bases at V and 4 bases at J; junction bases unmatched: 6. From germline, CDR1 is SGHTA and CDR2 FQGTGA. CDR3 length: 15 amino acids. In DNA form, the CDR3 reads TGTGCCAGCAGCTTCGCGGGGGGGCCAGGAGAGACCCAGTACTTC. Protein sequence: CASSFAGGPGETQYF.

This clone was counted once. The chain recombines TRBV27 with TRBJ2-1; TRBD2 matches 11 bases. The germline V gene has CDR1 MNHEY and CDR2 SMNVEV (reference sequence). V lost 0 bases to trimming and J lost 5 bases; unmatched junction nucleotides: 3. The CDR3 length is 16 residues. The CDR3: CASSLSTSGSHNEQFF. DNA for the CDR3: TGTGCCAGCAGTTTATCAACTAGCGGGAGCCACAATGAGCAGTTCTTC.

This clone appeared once. The chain recombines TRBV10-3 with TRBJ1-4; maybe TRBD1 (6 bases). Germline assignment: CDR1 ENHRY and CDR2 SYGVKD. V lost 4 bases to trimming and J lost 7 bases, with 19 bases between them. The CDR3 has 16 amino acids. The CDR3, as DNA: TGTGCCATCAGTGCGGGGGCCCCGGGATCCATTGAAAAACTGTTTTTT. It encodes CAISAGAPGSIEKLFF.

This clone was recorded once. V and J are TRBV27 and TRBJ1-2; D perhaps matches TRBD1 (6 bases). Per germline, CDR1 MNHEY and CDR2 SMNVEV (reference sequence). The CDR3 spans 16 residues. V shed 4 bases and J shed 0 bases, with 15 bases lying between them. Here the CDR3 reads CASSYSPTGTNYGYTF. In nucleotides, the CDR3 is TGTGCCAGCAGTTACTCCCCGACAGGAACTAACTATGGCTACACCTTC.

The sample holds one count of this clone. This chain joins TRBV7-9 and TRBJ2-7; D remains unclear. V lost 1 base and J 2 bases, leaving 9 bases between the germline ends. Germline CDR1 SEHNR, CDR2 FQNEAQ (reference sequence). The length of the CDR3 is 14 residues. CDR3 protein: CASSLGSYTYEQYF. Here the CDR3 DNA reads TGTGCCAGCAGCTTAGGTTCCTATACCTACGAGCAGTACTTC.

This clone appeared a single time. V gene TRBV6-1 combines with J gene TRBJ1-6, with a tentative D call TRBD1 (5 bases). Germline CDR1 is MNHNS and CDR2 is SASEGT. V gave up 7 bases and J gave up 6 bases, with 13 bases separating them. The CDR3 runs to 14 residues. CDR3 protein: CASTLGVSNSPLHF. The DNA for the CDR3 is TGTGCCAGCACCCTAGGGGTGAGTAATTCACCCCTCCACTTT.

The chain links TRBV5-1 to TRBJ2-2, with D possibly being TRBD2 (6 bases). Germline values: CDR1 SGHRS, CDR2 YFSETQ. This CDR3 spans 15 amino acids. The V end lost 6 bases, the J end lost 3 bases, and 15 bases lay between the germline ends. CDR3 residues: CASKEGLVHTGELFF. The CDR3 region has the DNA TGCGCCAGCAAGGAGGGACTCGTTCACACCGGGGAGCTGTTTTTT.

The V and J genes are TRBV5-4 and TRBJ1-2; D may be TRBD1 (5 bases). The CDR3 loop spans 15 amino acids. Germline V gene data show CDR1 as SGHNT and CDR2 as YYREEE (reference sequence). Trimming removed 5 bases at V and 0 bases at J, with 14 bases between. The CDR3 loop reads CASRFWGVANYGYTF. The CDR3 DNA reads as TGTGCCAGCAGATTCTGGGGGGTAGCTAACTATGGCTACACCTTC.

The chain employs TRBV7-9 and TRBJ1-2; D unclear. V was shortened by 6 bases and J by 2 bases, with 16 bases between the two germline ends. Germline V gene data show CDR1 as SEHNR and CDR2 as FQNEAQ (reference sequence). The CDR3 is made up of 15 amino acids. CDR3 in amino acids: CASSIGTRRNYGYTF. The CDR3, as DNA: TGTGCCAGCAGTATCGGTACCAGAAGGAACTATGGCTACACCTTC.

This chain joins TRBV7-3 and TRBJ2-6; D remains unclear. V was trimmed by 5 bases and J by 1 base, leaving 6 bases between them. The germline V gene encodes CDR1 SGHTA and CDR2 FQGTGA. The CDR3 covers 14 residues. CDR3 bases: TGTGCCAGCAGCCGATCGTCTGGGGCCAACGTCCTGACTTTC. The encoded protein is CASSRSSGANVLTF.

The chain employs TRBV6-1 and TRBJ2-7, with 7 bases identical to TRBD1. The CDR3 runs to 13 residues. CDR1 and CDR2 (germline): MNHNS, SASEGT. The CDR3 nucleotides read TGTGTCGCAGCCACGGGACAGTTCTACGAGCAGTACTTC. The encoded protein is CVAATGQFYEQYF.

This clone was found a few times. The chain is built from TRBV27 and TRBJ2-5, with 9 nucleotides matching TRBD2. There are 15 residues in the CDR3. V trimming: 7 bases; J trimming: 5 bases; junction bases outside the gene matches: 11. CDR1 is MNHEY and CDR2 is SMNVEV in the germline V gene (reference sequence). In DNA form, the CDR3 reads TGTGCCAGCAAAGACCGCGGGGGGGCCGGGGAGACCCAGTACTTC. Translated, it gives CASKDRGGAGETQYF.

The V gene is TRBV27, the J gene TRBJ1-5, with D unclear. Trimming removed 4 bases from V and 7 bases from J, with 14 bases in between. Germline V CDR1 and CDR2: MNHEY, SMNVEV (reference sequence). CDR3 size: 14 residues. The CDR3 DNA follows: TGTGCCAGCAGTTCCCATGGGCCGAGACAGCCCCAGCATTTT. It is translated as CASSSHGPRQPQHF.

This rearrangement joins TRBV29-1 to TRBJ2-3, with 12 bases that match TRBD2. From germline, CDR1 is SQVTM and CDR2 ANQGSEA. Trimming at V came to 4 bases and at J to 4 bases, leaving 6 bases not matched to a gene. The CDR3 covers 15 residues. CDR3 sequence reads: CSVVASGGAADTQYF. In nucleotides, the CDR3 is TGCAGCGTTGTGGCTAGCGGGGGGGCAGCAGATACGCAGTATTTT.

This chain links TRBV5-6 with TRBJ1-2; the D gene is possibly TRBD1 (5 bases). The CDR3 contains 14 residues. CDR1 is SGHDT and CDR2 is YYEEEE in the germline V gene. Trimming took off 2 bases at V and 6 bases at J, with 14 bases between the two ends. The CDR3 nucleotides read TGTGCCAGCAGCTTTTGGACATTCCTAAATGGCTACACCTTC. It encodes CASSFWTFLNGYTF.

The genes are TRBV29-1 and TRBJ2-7; D gene unclear. V was shortened by 4 bases and J by 3 bases, with 10 bases between the two germline ends. Germline values: CDR1 SQVTM, CDR2 ANQGSEA. There are 12 residues in the CDR3. Here the CDR3 DNA reads TGCAGCGTTGGGGCGACGTACTACGAGCAGTACTTC. It translates to CSVGATYYEQYF.

This clone was counted between two and nine times. The chain joins TRBV7-6 to TRBJ2-7; maybe TRBD2 (6 bases). This CDR3 contains 13 residues. CDR1 is SGHVS and CDR2 is FNYEAQ in the germline V gene. V was shortened by 4 bases and J by 6 bases, with 13 bases between the two germline ends. CDR3 in DNA: TGTGCCAGCAGCTGGGACTCTACATCCGAGCAGTACTTC. Translating it yields CASSWDSTSEQYF.

V gene TRBV6-6 combines with J gene TRBJ1-1; D is uncertain. V gave up 6 bases and J gave up 6 bases, with 14 bases separating them. The CDR3 spans 13 residues. Germline V lookup: CDR1 MNHNY, CDR2 SVGAGI (reference sequence). The DNA for the CDR3 is TGTGCCAGCAGCCCGACGGTCCGCCCTGAAGCTTTCTTT. Translated: CASSPTVRPEAFF.

This clone has more than one count but fewer than ten. The chain joins TRBV30 to TRBJ1-1; D is ambiguous. V lost 3 bases and J lost 5, with 10 bases in between. CDR1 and CDR2 from the germline V gene are GTSNPN and SVGIG (reference sequence). This CDR3 is built from 12 residues. CDR3 region: CAWRPGGTEAFF. In nucleotides, the CDR3 is TGTGCCTGGAGACCGGGCGGGACTGAAGCTTTCTTT.

The chain joins TRBV5-4 to TRBJ1-2, with TRBD1 as a possible D gene (5 bases). Germline values: CDR1 SGHNT, CDR2 YYREEE (reference sequence). Between the trimmed V and J ends, which lost 1 base and 4 bases, there was a span of 8 bases. This CDR3 comprises 13 residues. CDR3 coding DNA: TGTGCCAGCAGCTTGCTGAGGGGCTATGGCTACACCTTC. Encoded protein: CASSLLRGYGYTF.

CDR3 protein: CASSLRDGRDEQFF. In DNA form, the CDR3 reads TGCGCCAGCAGCTTGCGCGATGGCCGGGATGAGCAGTTCTTC. This sequence joins TRBV5-1 and TRBJ2-1; D is unresolved. V was cut by 1 base and J by 8 bases, with 13 bases left in between. The V gene's germline CDR1 is SGHRS and CDR2 YFSETQ. The CDR3 runs 14 residues.

CDR3 nucleotides: TGTGCCAGCACCCCCCTAGTTAGGGACAGGGACGGTGGCTACACCTTC. This gives the protein CASTPLVRDRDGGYTF. The V gene is TRBV28, the J gene TRBJ1-2, with 9 bases that match TRBD1. Per the germline V gene, CDR1 is MDHEN and CDR2 is SYDVKM. This CDR3 is built from 16 residues. V lost 7 bases, J lost 7 bases, and 16 bases stayed unmatched.

The rearrangement links TRBV30 to TRBJ2-2; D perhaps matches TRBD2 (6 bases). Trimming shortened V by 2 bases and J by 4 bases, and 14 bases separated the two germline ends. Germline values: CDR1 GTSNPN, CDR2 SVGIG (reference sequence). The CDR3 is 15 amino acids. DNA of the CDR3: TGTGCCTGGAGTACGACTAGATTGGGCACCGGGGAGCTGTTTTTT. This codes for CAWSTTRLGTGELFF.